This TCR beta chain was retrieved from a study of blood T cell repertoires in COVID-19. Germline V gene lookup returns CDR1 SGHNT and CDR2 YENEEA. Deletions cut 5 bases from V and 8 bases from J, with 17 bases between. This CDR3 comprises 14 residues. Clones were read by immunoSEQ multiplex PCR, and TCRdb kept only the in-frame ones, dropping some. The table lists more than 100,000 clones, more than 75% of them singletons. This TCR was recovered from a woman in her sixties or seventies with acute or convalescent COVID-19. Sequencing was done on a sample of peripheral blood. The chain joins TRBV11-3 to TRBJ2-3; D is perhaps TRBD2 (6 bases). In nucleotides, the CDR3 is TGTGCCAGCAGCATCGGACTATCCGTAGCTACGCAGTATTTT. Amino acid sequence: CASSIGLSVATQYF.